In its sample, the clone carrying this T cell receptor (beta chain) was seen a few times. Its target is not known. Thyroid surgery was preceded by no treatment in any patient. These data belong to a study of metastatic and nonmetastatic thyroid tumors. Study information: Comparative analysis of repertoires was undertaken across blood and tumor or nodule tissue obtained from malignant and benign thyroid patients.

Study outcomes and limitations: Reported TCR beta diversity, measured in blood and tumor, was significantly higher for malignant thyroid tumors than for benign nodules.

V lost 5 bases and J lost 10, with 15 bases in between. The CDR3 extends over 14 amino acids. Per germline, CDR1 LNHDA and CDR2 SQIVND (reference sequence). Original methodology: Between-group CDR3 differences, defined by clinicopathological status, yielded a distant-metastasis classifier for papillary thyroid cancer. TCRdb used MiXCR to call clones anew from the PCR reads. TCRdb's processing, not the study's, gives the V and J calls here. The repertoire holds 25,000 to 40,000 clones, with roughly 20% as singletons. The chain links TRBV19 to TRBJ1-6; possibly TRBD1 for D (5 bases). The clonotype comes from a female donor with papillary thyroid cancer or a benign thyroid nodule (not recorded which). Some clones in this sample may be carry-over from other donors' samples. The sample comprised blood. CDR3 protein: CASSLRDLVSPLHF. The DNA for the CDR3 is TGTGCCAGTAGTCTCCGGGACCTCGTCTCACCCCTCCACTTT.